The clone carrying this T cell receptor (beta chain) has at least ten counts. Its antigen is not identified. Germline V CDR1 and CDR2: SGHAT, FQNNGV. The CDR3 has 13 amino acids. With V trimmed by 3 bases and J by 6 bases, 2 bases remained unmatched. These data belong to a study of regulatory T cells in long-lasting Graves disease. The study, taken as a whole, reports: Persistent patients shared more public clonotypes (over 2,500) than new patients (approximately 970).

Time point defined: newly diagnosed GD, antithyroid drugs for less than 3 months. The TCR library was prepared using RNA isolated from PBMCs. Both iRepertoire HTBI primers and Arm-PCR of CDR3 regions were used to build the TCR beta libraries. TCRdb re-derived calls from the multiplex PCR reads in MiXCR, one entry per CDR3 protein. The sample lists around 470,000 distinct CDR3 sequences, approximately 14% occurring once. This sample was also put to use in a study of T cells in Graves' hyperthyroidism and ophthalmopathy.

The sequencing used peripheral blood mononuclear cells (PBMCs), collected at new diagnosis, from a patient treated with antithyroid drugs. The clonotype comes from a woman aged 45-65 years with Graves disease. The rearrangement joins TRBV11-2 to TRBJ1-1; 9 positions match TRBD1. CDR3 residues: CASSLDRGSEAFF. Written as DNA, the CDR3 is TGTGCCAGCAGCTTGGACAGGGGATCTGAAGCTTTCTTT.